The 14 T cell receptor beta chains presented below share a single source sample, sequenced in a study of blood T cell repertoires in COVID-19. Produced via immunoSEQ multiplex PCR; TCRdb's table is partial and in-frame only. The sample carries around 140,000 clones, roughly 80% recorded once. Input material: peripheral blood. Every receptor here comes from a human donor in a cohort sampled during active COVID-19.

The rearrangement joins TRBV7-3 to TRBJ2-2; D remains unclear. There are 14 residues in the CDR3. Germline CDR1 reads SGHTA; CDR2 reads FQGTGA. V gave up 5 bases and J gave up 6 bases, with 13 bases separating them. The CDR3 reads CASSPRHGAGELFF. In DNA form, the CDR3 reads TGTGCCAGCAGCCCGCGACACGGCGCCGGGGAGCTGTTTTTT.

V and J are TRBV30 and TRBJ2-6, with D possibly TRBD1 on 6 matching bases. There are 15 residues in the CDR3. V was clipped by 2 bases and J by 2 bases, with 10 bases between them. Germline V CDR1 and CDR2: GTSNPN, SVGIG (reference sequence). CDR3 region: CAWSPRGAGANVLTF. Written as DNA, the CDR3 is TGTGCCTGGAGTCCCAGGGGAGCTGGGGCCAACGTCCTGACTTTC.

This chain connects TRBV3-1 (or the pseudogene TRBV3-2) to TRBJ2-1; 8 nucleotides match TRBD2. The CDR3 runs 14 residues. Germline V gene data show CDR1 as LGHDT and CDR2 as YNNKEL (reference sequence). With 5 bases clipped from V and 2 bases from J, the junction kept 2 bases outside the gene matches. CDR3 in DNA: TGTGCCAGCAGCGAGCGGGGGACCTACAATGAGCAGTTCTTC. It yields the protein CASSERGTYNEQFF.

The chain couples TRBV5-1 to TRBJ2-3, with D tentatively TRBD1 (5 bases). In germline, CDR1 is SGHRS, CDR2 YFSETQ. With 2 bases removed from V and 0 bases from J, the gap between germline ends came to 10 bases. CDR3 length equals 15 residues. CDR3 coding DNA: TGCGCCAGCAGCTTTCAAGGGGATAGCACAGATACGCAGTATTTT. The encoded protein is CASSFQGDSTDTQYF. Supplemented by reference TRBV5-1 and TRBJ2-3, the full variable domain reads KAGVTQTPRYLIKTRGQQVTLSCSPISGHRSVSWYQQTPGQGLQFLFEYFSETQRNKGNFPGRFSGRQFSNSRSEMNVSTLELGDSALYLCASSFQGDSTDTQYFGPGTRLTVL.

In this sample, this clone turned up once. Other DNA sequences in the same sample also yield this CDR3. This chain joins TRBV3-1 (or the pseudogene TRBV3-2) and TRBJ2-6; a possible D gene is TRBD2 (6 bases). V shed 1 base and J shed 1 base, with 8 bases lying between them. Looked up from germline, CDR1 is LGHDT and CDR2 is YNNKEL (reference sequence). The CDR3 has 16 residues. CDR3 residues: CASSQGAGSGANVLTF. CDR3 DNA: TGTGCCAGCAGCCAAGGTGCGGGATCTGGGGCCAACGTCCTGACTTTC.

The chain's CDR3 is CASMRTSGANVLTF. As DNA, the CDR3 is TGTGCCAGCATGCGCACCTCTGGGGCCAACGTCCTGACTTTC. The V and J genes are TRBV7-2 and TRBJ2-6, with D uncertain. The CDR3 consists of 14 residues. V was pared by 7 bases and J by 0 bases, with 7 bases between. Looked up from germline, CDR1 is SGHTA and CDR2 is FQGNSA.

The chain recombines TRBV28 with TRBJ2-3; possible D gene TRBD2, 7 bases. There are 14 residues in the CDR3. The germline V gene encodes CDR1 MDHEN and CDR2 SYDVKM. The V and J ends lost 1 base and 14 bases respectively, with 19 bases between them. Here the CDR3 DNA reads TGTGCCAGCAGTTTATTCGGTCGGGGGGACATCCCGTATTTT. It yields the protein CASSLFGRGDIPYF. Variable domain in full (rest from reference TRBV28 and TRBJ2-3): DVKVTQSSRYLVKRTGEKVFLECVQDMDHENMFWYRQDPGLGLRLIYFSYDVKMKEKGDIPEGYSVSREKKERFSLILESASTNQTSMYLCASSLFGRGDIPYFGPGTRLTVL.

The chain combines TRBV5-4 with TRBJ2-1, with 7 bases identical to TRBD2. Germline V gene lookup returns CDR1 SGHNT and CDR2 YYREEE (reference sequence). V lost 1 base and J lost 4; bases outside the gene matches: 8. CDR3 length: 16 amino acids. The CDR3 nucleotides read TGTGCCAGCAGCTTGTATACGGGAGGAGGATACAATGAGCAGTTCTTC. As protein: CASSLYTGGGYNEQFF.

Comments on this clone: An end of the junction does not agree with germline; a read error may underlie this. The V gene is TRBV4-1, the J gene TRBJ1-6; D not certain. The CDR3 runs to 13 residues. Germline values: CDR1 MGHRA, CDR2 YSYEKL. CDR3 sequence reads: CASSQDLQSPPHF. CDR3 nucleotide sequence: TGCGCCAGCAGCCAAGATCTTCAGTCACCCCCCCACTTT.

The chain recombines TRBV25-1 with TRBJ2-7; TRBD2 agrees at 10 bases. CDR1 and CDR2 (germline): MGHDK, SYGVNS. CDR3 size: 17 residues. With 6 bases clipped from V and 0 bases from J, the junction kept 11 bases outside the gene matches. CDR3 in amino acids: CASRNSRAGGPSYEQYV. The CDR3 DNA is TGTGCCAGCAGGAACTCCCGAGCGGGAGGGCCCTCCTACGAGCAGTACGTC.

The rearrangement joins TRBV2 to TRBJ1-1, with a weak D call TRBD1 (6 bases). In germline, CDR1 is SNHLY, CDR2 FYNNEI. This CDR3 has 13 residues. The V end lost 5 bases, the J end lost 4 bases, and 11 bases lay between the germline ends. The CDR3 bases are TGTGCCAGCAGTCCACAGGGATTCACTGAAGCTTTCTTT. Translated, it gives CASSPQGFTEAFF.

V usage is TRBV21-1 and J usage is TRBJ1-1. TRBV21-1 is a known pseudogene. The CDR3 consists of 17 residues. CDR3 in amino acids: CASSKGEGGPPNTEAFF. CDR3 nucleotide sequence: TGTGCCAGCAGCAAAGGAGAAGGCGGGCCCCCGAACACTGAAGCTTTCTTT.

The V gene is TRBV5-6, the J gene TRBJ2-2; 10 bases line up with TRBD1. Germline CDR1 is SGHDT and CDR2 is YYEEEE. The CDR3 is 16 amino acids. Losses at the gene ends were 2 bases for V and 6 bases for J; bases not matched to a gene: 7. As DNA, the CDR3 is TGTGCCAGCAGCTTAGAGGGACAGGGGTTCGCCGGGGAGCTGTTTTTT. Translated: CASSLEGQGFAGELFF.

The CDR3 region is CATSRVGTDTQYF. DNA for the CDR3: TGTGCCACCAGCAGAGTCGGCACAGATACGCAGTATTTT. V usage is TRBV15 and J usage is TRBJ2-3; no definite D call. With 1 base removed from V and 1 base from J, the gap between germline ends came to 3 bases. The CDR3 runs to 13 residues. The germline CDR1 and CDR2 sequences are LNHNV and YYDKDF (reference sequence). The whole variable domain, filled in from reference TRBV15 and TRBJ2-3, reads DAMVIQNPRYQVTQFGKPVTLSCSQTLNHNVMYWYQQKSSQAPKLLFHYYDKDFNNEADTPDNFQSRRPNTSFCFLDIRSPGLGDTAMYLCATSRVGTDTQYFGPGTRLTVL.